This entry is about one T cell receptor (beta chain). The sample is drawn from a study of blood T cell repertoires in COVID-19. Study information: PBMCs, B-cell-depleted T cells, or T cells were the source of the cDNA or gDNA that made up the material.

Data came from immunoSEQ multiplex PCR; TCRdb stores just in-frame clones and leaves some out. The sample includes about 270,000 clones, more than 70% of them seen just once. J was trimmed by 7 bases and V by 2 bases; bases with no gene match: 11. CDR1 and CDR2 from the germline V gene are SGHRS and YFSETQ. The CDR3 extends over 17 amino acids. Sequencing was carried out using PBMCs or T cells enriched from blood (not recorded which). This TCR was recovered from a woman in her sixties or seventies in a cohort exposed to, infected with or recovered from COVID-19 (not recorded which). This chain connects TRBV5-1 to TRBJ2-3, with TRBD2 identical over 12 bases. CDR3 protein: CASSFWEGTSGSNTQYF. As DNA, the CDR3 is TGCGCCAGCAGCTTTTGGGAGGGGACTAGCGGGTCAAATACGCAGTATTTT.